This T cell receptor (beta chain) was profiled in a study of Ad26.COV2.S vaccination and SARS-CoV-2 variants. Across the whole study: Once, or twice with 56 days between doses, Ad26.COV2.S was given intramuscularly.

Treatment defined: 19 received Ad26.COV2.S at low or high dose, single or two shots; about 5 received placebo; per-sample allocation not given. Day 63 after the first vaccine or placebo injection was the time point for sampling. The vaccine antigen was prefusion-stabilized Wuhan SARS-CoV-2 spike. In the case of this clone: Its antigen is unidentified.

TCRdb keeps only in-frame clones here, not all; method: immunoSEQ multiplex PCR. The sample consists of about 350,000 clones, 75% to 90% of them appearing once. Study-level results: Recipients of vaccine and of placebo showed similar breadth of their non-spike TCR repertoires. The study found higher spike-specific TCR breadth in vaccine than placebo recipients.

This CDR3 is built from 16 residues. Per germline, CDR1 LNHDA and CDR2 SQIVND (reference sequence). V was clipped by 1 base and J by 4 bases; unmatched bases: 4. This TCR derives from a person between 18 and 65 years old who received the Ad26.COV2.S COVID-19 vaccine or a placebo. The chain carries TRBV19 and TRBJ2-3, with 11 bases fitting TRBD2. The sample consisted of peripheral blood, taken in a trial of Ad26.COV2.S vaccine versus placebo. CDR3 sequence (DNA): TGTGCCAGTAGTATAGGACTAGCGGGGACGGCAGATACGCAGTATTTT. Translating it yields CASSIGLAGTADTQYF.